The 12 T cell receptor beta chains in this list originate from one sample, sequenced in a study of blood T cell repertoires in COVID-19. Sequenced by immunoSEQ multiplex PCR; TCRdb stores in-frame clones only, minus some. The top ten clones hold 4% of a sample with about 240,000 clones, approximately 85% of them seen once. What was sequenced was peripheral blood. All receptors derive from a man in his fifties or sixties with acute or convalescent COVID-19.

This clone came up a few times. V and J are TRBV5-4 and TRBJ1-1; no clear D gene. Per germline, CDR1 SGHNT and CDR2 YYREEE (reference sequence). The germline V and J ends were trimmed by 4 bases and 5 bases, with 21 bases remaining between them. This CDR3 region has 16 residues. The CDR3 DNA follows: TGTGCCAGCAGCCCGCAGGCTGCGGCGGGGAGGACTGAAGCTTTCTTT. It is translated as CASSPQAAAGRTEAFF.

V is TRBV6-1 and J is TRBJ2-7, with 8 nucleotides matching TRBD1. V was pared by 2 bases and J by 2 bases, with 5 bases of the junction left unmatched. CDR1 is MNHNS, CDR2 SASEGT, per germline. The CDR3 loop spans 15 amino acids. Here the CDR3 reads CASSEQGAVPYEQYF. CDR3 in DNA: TGTGCCAGCAGTGAACAGGGGGCGGTTCCCTACGAGCAGTACTTC.

The chain combines TRBV11-3 with TRBJ2-2, with 7 bases matching TRBD2. CDR3 length equals 15 residues. V trimming: 5 bases; J trimming: 6 bases; junction bases outside the gene matches: 9. Germline loops: CDR1 SGHNT, CDR2 YENEEA. The CDR3 region has the DNA TGTGCCAGCAGCCAGGGTAGCGGGTCGGCCGGGGAGCTGTTTTTT. It specifies CASSQGSGSAGELFF.

The chain uses TRBV18 and TRBJ1-2, with 7 bases that match TRBD1. Losses at the gene ends were 4 bases for V and 7 bases for J; bases not matched to a gene: 15. CDR1 and CDR2 (germline): KGHSH, LQKENI. There are 16 residues in the CDR3. CDR3 DNA sequence: TGTGCCAGCTCACTCGCCGGGACAGAGGAGAACCTTGGCTACACCTTC. The encoded protein is CASSLAGTEENLGYTF.

In nucleotides, the CDR3 is TGTGCCAGTAGTATAGTAGGCGGGGCTTGCAATGAGCAGTTCTTC. Translation: CASSIVGGACNEQFF. This chain links TRBV19 with TRBJ2-1; possible D gene TRBD2, 6 bases. CDR1 is LNHDA, CDR2 SQIVND, per germline (reference sequence). The ends were cut back, 1 base at V and 6 bases at J, with 13 bases in the middle. The CDR3 is made up of 15 amino acids. Based on the CDR3 plus reference TRBV19 and TRBJ2-1, the full variable domain is DGGITQSPKYLFRKEGQNVTLSCEQNLNHDAMYWYRQDPGQGLRLIYYSQIVNDFQKGDIAEGYSVSREKKESFPLTVTSAQKNPTAFYLCASSIVGGACNEQFFGPGTRLTVL.

This chain connects TRBV2 to TRBJ2-1; 12 bases map to TRBD2. The CDR3 is 14 amino acids. CDR1 SNHLY and CDR2 FYNNEI come from the germline V gene. The V and J ends lost 6 bases and 9 bases, in that order; junction bases with no gene match: 6. The CDR3 sequence is CASRVTSGSGEQFF. The CDR3 DNA sequence: TGTGCCAGCAGAGTGACTAGCGGGAGTGGTGAGCAGTTCTTC. The complete variable domain, with remaining parts taken from reference TRBV2 and TRBJ2-1, reads EPEVTQTPSHQVTQMGQEVILRCVPISNHLYFYWYRQILGQKVEFLVSFYNNEISEKSEIFDDQFSVERPDGSNFTLKIRSTKLEDSAMYFCASRVTSGSGEQFFGPGTRLTVL.

This rearrangement joins TRBV5-4 to TRBJ2-1; 9 positions match TRBD1. Germline V CDR1 and CDR2: SGHNT, YYREEE (reference sequence). Trimming at V came to 3 bases and at J to 4 bases, leaving 5 bases not matched to a gene. The length of the CDR3 is 15 residues. The CDR3 sequence: CASSSTGGLYNEQFF. CDR3 sequence (DNA): TGTGCCAGCAGCTCGACAGGGGGACTGTACAATGAGCAGTTCTTC.

The rearrangement uses TRBV5-1 and TRBJ2-3, with D possibly TRBD1 on 5 matching bases. There are 15 residues in the CDR3. Trimming took 1 base from V and 4 from J, leaving 13 bases between them. Per the germline V gene, CDR1 is SGHRS and CDR2 is YFSETQ. In DNA form, the CDR3 reads TGCGCCAGCAGCTTGTGGGGCCAGGAAGCAGATACGCAGTATTTT. Protein product: CASSLWGQEADTQYF.

V is TRBV2 and J is TRBJ2-2; D remains unclear. With 4 bases removed from V and 1 base from J, the gap between germline ends came to 7 bases. This CDR3 region has 14 residues. Germline-derived CDR1 and CDR2 are SNHLY and FYNNEI. The CDR3 DNA reads as TGTGCCAGCAGTGTTTACAGGAACACCGGGGAGCTGTTTTTT. Translating it yields CASSVYRNTGELFF.

The chain has TRBV27 and TRBJ2-7, with a possible D match to TRBD1 (5 bases). Trimming removed 6 bases from V and 0 bases from J, with 12 bases in between. The germline CDR1 and CDR2 sequences are MNHEY and SMNVEV (reference sequence). The CDR3 totals 14 residues. CDR3 sequence reads: CASRETVISYEQYF. CDR3 in DNA: TGTGCCAGCAGGGAGACAGTTATCTCCTACGAGCAGTACTTC.

Here the CDR3 DNA reads TGTGCCAGCCTTCGCACAGGGGCGCCCGGGGAGCTGTTTTTT. This gives the protein CASLRTGAPGELFF. The chain has TRBV6-5 and TRBJ2-2; 7 nucleotides align to TRBD1. Germline loops: CDR1 MNHEY, CDR2 SVGAGI. The CDR3 covers 14 residues. V lost 8 bases and J lost 6; bases outside the gene matches: 9.

The chain couples TRBV19 to TRBJ1-5; 8 nucleotides line up with TRBD1. The CDR3 is 16 amino acids. V lost 5 bases and J lost 4; bases outside the gene matches: 10. Germline V lookup: CDR1 LNHDA, CDR2 SQIVND (reference sequence). The CDR3 reads CASSFTTGVGNQPQHF. The CDR3 region has the DNA TGTGCCAGTAGTTTTACGACAGGGGTTGGAAATCAGCCCCAGCATTTT.